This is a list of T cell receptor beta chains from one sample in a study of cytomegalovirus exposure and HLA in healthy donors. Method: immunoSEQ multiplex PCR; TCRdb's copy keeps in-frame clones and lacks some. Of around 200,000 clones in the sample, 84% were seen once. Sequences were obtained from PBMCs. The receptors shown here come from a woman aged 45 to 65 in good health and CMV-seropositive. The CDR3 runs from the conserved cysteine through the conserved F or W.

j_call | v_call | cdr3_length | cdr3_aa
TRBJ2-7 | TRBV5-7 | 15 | CASSFRQADTYEQYF
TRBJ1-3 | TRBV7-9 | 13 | CASRKDRENTIYF
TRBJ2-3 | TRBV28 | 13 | CASSIPGTDTQYF
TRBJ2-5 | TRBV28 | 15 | CASRREDRLQETQYF
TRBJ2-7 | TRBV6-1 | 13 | CASIGGASYEQYF
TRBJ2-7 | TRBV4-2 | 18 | CASSQGPAGGLSSYEQYF
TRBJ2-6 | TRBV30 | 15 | CAWGTGNSGANVLTF
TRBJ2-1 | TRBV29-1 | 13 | CSVEREYYNEQFF
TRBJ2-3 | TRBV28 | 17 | CASSLWGTGGGTDTQYF
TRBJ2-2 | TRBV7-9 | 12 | CSSTTNTGELFF
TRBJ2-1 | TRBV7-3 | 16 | CASSPLRESASHEQFF
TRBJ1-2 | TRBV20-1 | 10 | CSAIKGGYTF
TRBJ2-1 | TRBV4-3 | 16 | CASSQDWPPSYNEQFF
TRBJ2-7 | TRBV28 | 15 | CASSLRVAGAGEQYF
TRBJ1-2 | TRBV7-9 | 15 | CASSGGGSVGYGYTF
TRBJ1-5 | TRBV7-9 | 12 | CASSPLNQPQHF